The next 30 T cell receptor beta chains were all read from a single sample in a study of T cell repertoires in cytomegalovirus infection. TCRdb independently ran MiXCR on the reads; one entry per CDR3 protein. The repertoire includes a few hundred thousand distinct CDR3 sequences, roughly 25% of them detected once, and roughly 14% sits in the top ten. These receptors have no known antigen. Source: cultured PBMCs, taken from culture after CMV antigen stimulation. These receptor sequences come from a human donor in good health (CMV status not recorded). Some clones in this sample may be carry-over from other donors' samples.

This clonotype was seen repeatedly, ten times or more. J is TRBJ2-7 and V is TRBV7-2; maybe TRBD1 (6 bases). The CDR3 loop spans 13 amino acids. Per the germline V gene, CDR1 is SGHTA and CDR2 is FQGNSA. V was shortened by 5 bases and J by 1 base, with 9 bases between the two germline ends. As DNA, the CDR3 is TGTGCCAGCAGCGGGGGCATATCCTACGAGCAGTACGTC. Amino acid sequence: CASSGGISYEQYV.

The chain uses TRBV20-1 and TRBJ2-5, with a weak D call TRBD2 (6 bases). The CDR3 runs to 11 residues. Trimming shortened V by 1 base and J by 7 bases, and 7 bases separated the two germline ends. Germline assignment: CDR1 DFQATT and CDR2 SNEGSKA (reference sequence). CDR3 in DNA: TGCAGTGCTAGAGTGCGGGGGACCCAGTACTTC. It yields the protein CSARVRGTQYF.

The V and J genes are TRBV19 and TRBJ1-1; D uncertain. The CDR3 has 13 amino acids. Germline V gives CDR1 LNHDA, CDR2 SQIVND (reference sequence). The ends were cut back, 7 bases at V and 5 bases at J, with 14 bases in the middle. The CDR3 bases are TGTGCCAGTAAAGGACGGAGAATTACTGAAGCTTTCTTT. Translating it yields CASKGRRITEAFF.

The chain links TRBV20-1 to TRBJ1-4; the D gene is possibly TRBD1 (6 bases). V lost 6 bases, J lost 6 bases, and 14 bases lay in between. The germline CDR1 and CDR2 sequences are DFQATT and SNEGSKA (reference sequence). CDR3 length equals 13 residues. The CDR3 nucleotides read TGCAGTGCCGGACAGCCGTCCTATGAAAAACTGTTTTTT. Translating it yields CSAGQPSYEKLFF.

This clonotype was observed at least ten times. The genes are TRBV4-2 and TRBJ2-1, with D hard to call. This CDR3 is 14 amino acids long. Deletions cut 1 base from V and 9 bases from J, with 13 bases between. Germline V CDR1 and CDR2: LGHNA, YNFKEQ. Here the CDR3 reads CASSQGTDMGEQFF. The CDR3 region has the DNA TGTGCCAGCAGCCAAGGGACGGATATGGGTGAGCAGTTCTTC.

The chain combines TRBV9 with TRBJ2-3, with 9 bases that match TRBD2. CDR3 length: 19 amino acids. Germline V CDR1 and CDR2: SGDLS, YYNGEE. The V and J ends lost 4 bases and 1 base, in that order; junction bases with no gene match: 16. CDR3 in amino acids: CASSPPPRDSGSRTDTQYF. The CDR3 nucleotides are TGTGCCAGCAGCCCACCCCCACGAGATAGCGGGAGCCGCACAGATACGCAGTATTTT.

This clonotype was detected many times. The rearrangement joins TRBV7-2 to TRBJ2-1; 8 bases are shared with TRBD2. Unmatched junction bases numbered 5, after V lost 4 bases and J lost 6 bases. CDR3 length: 14 amino acids. The V gene's germline CDR1 is SGHTA and CDR2 FQGNSA. DNA for the CDR3: TGTGCCAGCAGCTCAAGAGCGGGAGTCAATGAGCAGTTCTTC. It yields the protein CASSSRAGVNEQFF.

The V gene is TRBV7-8, the J gene TRBJ2-3; D possibly corresponds to TRBD2 (6 bases). Per germline, CDR1 SGHVS and CDR2 FQNEAQ. The CDR3 spans 18 residues. V was pared by 4 bases and J by 0 bases, with 20 bases between. As DNA, the CDR3 is TGTGCCAGCAGCTCCCACCGCCGGGGGTCGACTAGCACAGATACGCAGTATTTT. Translating gives CASSSHRRGSTSTDTQYF.

The table lists this clonotype with a few counts. The rearrangement joins TRBV7-2 to TRBJ1-1; D remains unclear. The CDR3 totals 11 residues. The V gene's germline CDR1 is SGHTA and CDR2 FQGNSA. V was clipped by 7 bases and J by 8 bases, with 11 bases between them. The CDR3 region is CASTLGREAFF. The CDR3 bases are TGTGCCAGCACCCTGGGTAGAGAAGCTTTCTTT. Full variable domain (missing parts from reference TRBV7-2 and TRBJ1-1): GAGVSQSPSNKVTEKGKDVELRCDPISGHTALYWYRQSLGQGLEFLIYFQGNSAPDKSGLPSDRFSAERTGGSVSTLTIQRTQQEDSAVYLCASTLGREAFFGQGTRLTVV.

This clonotype came up many times. The V call is TRBV4-1, the J call TRBJ2-7, with 9 nucleotides matching TRBD2. The CDR3 has 15 amino acids. CDR1 is MGHRA and CDR2 is YSYEKL in the germline V gene. V was pared by 4 bases and J by 7 bases, with 11 bases of the junction left unmatched. The CDR3 DNA is TGCGCCAGCAGCCTCGAGGGAGTAGCGGGAGATGAGCAGTACGTC. Protein product: CASSLEGVAGDEQYV.

V is TRBV20-1 and J is TRBJ2-1; 7 bases are shared with TRBD2. Losses at the gene ends were 3 bases for V and 6 bases for J; bases not matched to a gene: 8. CDR3 length equals 14 residues. Germline V lookup: CDR1 DFQATT, CDR2 SNEGSKA (reference sequence). For the CDR3, the DNA is TGCAGTGCTAGTCAGCGGGATTTCGGCAATGAGCAGTTCTTC. Protein: CSASQRDFGNEQFF.

This clonotype was seen repeatedly, ten times or more. The rearrangement links TRBV7-8 to TRBJ1-3, with TRBD1 as a possible D gene (5 bases). There are 14 residues in the CDR3. Trimming removed 3 bases from V and 4 bases from J, with 10 bases in between. Germline V gene data show CDR1 as SGHVS and CDR2 as FQNEAQ. This CDR3 reads CASSLTEVGNTIYF. In nucleotides, the CDR3 is TGTGCCAGCAGCTTGACAGAGGTCGGAAACACCATATATTTT.

This clonotype was detected many times. The chain joins TRBV7-2 to TRBJ2-3; 14 bases line up with TRBD2. The CDR3 totals 17 residues. From germline, CDR1 is SGHTA and CDR2 FQGNSA. The V segment lost 5 bases and the J segment 3 bases; nucleotides outside the gene matches: 7. The CDR3 region is CASSAGTSGRGTDTQYF. CDR3 bases: TGTGCCAGCAGCGCGGGGACTAGCGGGAGAGGGACAGATACGCAGTATTTT. The full variable domain, its missing parts supplied by reference TRBV7-2 and TRBJ2-3, is GAGVSQSPSNKVTEKGKDVELRCDPISGHTALYWYRQSLGQGLEFLIYFQGNSAPDKSGLPSDRFSAERTGGSVSTLTIQRTQQEDSAVYLCASSAGTSGRGTDTQYFGPGTRLTVL.

The chain links TRBV6-2 or TRBV6-3 to TRBJ2-2, with 11 positions matching TRBD2. V lost 7 bases, J lost 5 bases, and 9 bases stayed unmatched. The CDR3 loop spans 16 amino acids. Germline V lookup: CDR1 MNHEY, CDR2 SVGEGT. The CDR3 is CASKTSGVSLTGELFF. The CDR3 DNA reads as TGTGCCAGCAAGACTAGCGGGGTATCCCTTACCGGGGAGCTGTTTTTT.

The chain combines TRBV27 with TRBJ2-6; a weak D match, TRBD2 (6 bases). The CDR3 is 17 residues long. V was trimmed by 6 bases and J by 0 bases, leaving 15 bases between them. The germline gives CDR1 MNHEY, CDR2 SMNVEV (reference sequence). The CDR3 spells CASSSPTRDSGANVLTF. Here the CDR3 DNA reads TGTGCCAGCAGCTCCCCGACTAGGGACTCTGGGGCCAACGTCCTGACTTTC.

This chain joins TRBV7-9 and TRBJ2-7, with 11 bases aligning to TRBD1. Germline assignment: CDR1 SEHNR and CDR2 FQNEAQ (reference sequence). The CDR3 runs to 14 residues. J gave up 5 bases and V 5 bases, and 5 bases lay outside the gene matches. CDR3 residues: CASSAGTGGNEQYF. Written as DNA, the CDR3 is TGTGCCAGCAGCGCCGGGACAGGGGGTAACGAGCAGTACTTC.

This clonotype was detected only once. The chain links TRBV30 to TRBJ1-2; D not certain. This CDR3 contains 12 residues. Germline CDR1 GTSNPN, CDR2 SVGIG (reference sequence). Trimming took 1 base from V and 8 from J, leaving 11 bases between them. The chain's CDR3 is CAWSASVGGYTF. The CDR3 coding sequence is TGTGCCTGGAGTGCCTCAGTGGGGGGCTACACCTTC.

The V gene is TRBV27, the J gene TRBJ2-4; 11 bases are a match to TRBD2. CDR3 length equals 16 residues. Germline values: CDR1 MNHEY, CDR2 SMNVEV (reference sequence). The ends lost 5 bases at V and 2 bases at J; junction bases unmatched: 5. In nucleotides, the CDR3 is TGTGCCAGCAGTCCCCTAGCGGGAGGAACCAAAAACATTCAGTACTTC. It encodes CASSPLAGGTKNIQYF.

The chain employs TRBV4-1 and TRBJ2-7; 8 positions match TRBD2. V was clipped by 1 base and J by 9 bases; unmatched bases: 11. CDR3 length: 15 amino acids. In germline, CDR1 is MGHRA, CDR2 YSYEKL. CDR3 bases: TGCGCCAGCAGCCAAGGCGCAGGACTAGCAGAAAGGCAGTACTTC. This gives the protein CASSQGAGLAERQYF.

The table lists this clonotype with a few counts. The rearrangement joins TRBV11-2 to TRBJ2-7; D gene unclear. Germline lookup yields CDR1 SGHAT and CDR2 FQNNGV. The CDR3 spans 12 residues. V gave up 5 bases and J gave up 6 bases, with 11 bases separating them. The CDR3 DNA sequence: TGTGCCAGCAGCCAAGCCCCCATCGAGCAGTACGTC. It translates to CASSQAPIEQYV.

A remark on this clonotype: This may be a read error, as it is one base from a much larger clone. This chain links TRBV5-6 with TRBJ2-6; unclear D gene. Trimming removed 2 bases from V and 3 bases from J, with 0 bases in between. This CDR3 spans 12 amino acids. Per germline, CDR1 SGHDT and CDR2 YYEEEE. The CDR3 sequence: CASSFGANVLTF. As DNA, the CDR3 is TGTGCCAGCAGCTTTGGGGCCAACGTCCTGACTTTC.

This clonotype was found a few times. This chain uses TRBV7-6 with TRBJ2-1; no clear D. The CDR3 length is 13 residues. Germline loops: CDR1 SGHVS, CDR2 FNYEAQ. Trimming shortened V by 1 base and J by 8 bases, and 9 bases separated the two germline ends. The CDR3 here is CASSLELRYEQFF. The CDR3 region has the DNA TGTGCCAGCAGCTTAGAATTGAGGTATGAGCAGTTCTTC. Using reference TRBV7-6 and TRBJ2-1 for the parts outside the CDR3, the full variable domain is GAGVSQSPRYKVTKRGQDVALRCDPISGHVSLYWYRQALGQGPEFLTYFNYEAQQDKSGLPNDRFSAERPEGSISTLTIQRTEQRDSAMYRCASSLELRYEQFFGPGTRLTVL.

This clonotype was counted between two and nine times. This rearrangement joins TRBV27 to TRBJ1-1, with no clear D. There are 16 residues in the CDR3. Germline CDR1 and CDR2: MNHEY and SMNVEV (reference sequence). Trimming took 4 bases from V and 3 from J, leaving 18 bases between them. The CDR3 DNA reads as TGTGCCAGCAGTTCTCTAGGCGATAGGGAGCACACTGAAGCTTTCTTT. Translating gives CASSSLGDREHTEAFF.

The CDR3 coding sequence is TGTGCCAGCAGTGGGGGACTAGCGACAGATACGCAGTATTTT. Its translation is CASSGGLATDTQYF. V is TRBV6-4 and J is TRBJ2-3; 10 bases are shared with TRBD2. Germline V gives CDR1 MRHNA, CDR2 SNTAGT. The CDR3 is 14 residues long. The junction had 1 base not matched to a gene; V was cut back by 4 bases and J by 3 bases.

V gene TRBV2 combines with J gene TRBJ2-1; TRBD2 matches 14 bases. This CDR3 has 14 amino acids. Per germline, CDR1 SNHLY and CDR2 FYNNEI. The J segment lost 4 bases and the V segment lost 11 bases, leaving 4 bases of the junction unmatched. CDR3 nucleotide sequence: TGTGCCGGATGGACTAGCGGGGGGTACAATGAGCAGTTCTTC. Protein sequence: CAGWTSGGYNEQFF.

The chain uses TRBV4-1 and TRBJ2-1; TRBD2 agrees at 11 bases. This CDR3 comprises 17 residues. Germline values: CDR1 MGHRA, CDR2 YSYEKL. With 5 bases clipped from V and 3 bases from J, the junction kept 9 bases outside the gene matches. For the CDR3, the DNA is TGCGCCAGCAGCAAAGGGATCGGGACTAGCGGCTACAATGAGCAGTTCTTC. Protein sequence: CASSKGIGTSGYNEQFF.

This clonotype was observed at least ten times. The chain has TRBV11-2 and TRBJ2-1; 11 bases align to TRBD2. J was trimmed by 0 bases and V by 2 bases; bases with no gene match: 3. The germline V gene encodes CDR1 SGHAT and CDR2 FQNNGV. This CDR3 contains 17 residues. The CDR3: CASSLYTSGSSYNEQFF. As DNA, the CDR3 is TGTGCCAGCAGCTTATATACTAGCGGGAGCTCCTACAATGAGCAGTTCTTC.

The chain has TRBV11-2 and TRBJ2-3, with 9 bases lining up with TRBD2. After removal of 6 bases from V and 4 bases from J, the junction contained 11 bases not matched to a gene. The germline CDR1 and CDR2 sequences are SGHAT and FQNNGV. The CDR3 contains 16 residues. CDR3 in DNA: TGTGCCAGCAGAGTATTCGGAGCGGGAGGACCAGATACGCAGTATTTT. Protein sequence: CASRVFGAGGPDTQYF. Together with reference TRBV11-2 and TRBJ2-3, the CDR3 gives the full variable domain: EAGVAQSPRYKIIEKRQSVAFWCNPISGHATLYWYQQILGQGPKLLIQFQNNGVVDDSQLPKDRFSAERLKGVDSTLKIQPAKLEDSAVYLCASRVFGAGGPDTQYFGPGTRLTVL.

This clonotype has just a few counts. The gene calls are TRBV7-2 and TRBJ2-1; D is uncertain. The CDR3 is made up of 14 amino acids. Germline V CDR1 and CDR2: SGHTA, FQGNSA. The V and J ends lost 2 bases and 1 base respectively, with 6 bases between them. This chain's CDR3 is CASSLLVSYNEQFF. CDR3 DNA sequence: TGTGCCAGCAGCTTACTGGTTTCCTACAATGAGCAGTTCTTC.

This clonotype was seen a handful of times. Here the CDR3 reads CASRFSYNEQFF. DNA of the CDR3: TGTGCCAGCCGGTTTTCCTACAATGAGCAGTTCTTC. The chain uses TRBV12-3 or TRBV12-4 and TRBJ2-1; D is ambiguous. Trimming left V 8 bases short and J 1 base short, with 6 bases between. CDR3 length equals 12 residues.